Shown below are 24 T cell receptor beta chains from a single sample sequenced in a study of T-cell reconstitution after alpha-beta-depleted transplantation in children. Unique molecular identifiers featured in how the TCRbeta library was prepared. TCRdb recomputed calls from the PCR reads with MiXCR, one row per CDR3 protein. Of 600,000 to 700,000 distinct CDR3 sequences listed, approximately 14% are singletons. Sequencing was performed on PBMCs, taken before TCRalphabeta/CD19-depleted stem cell transplant. The receptor set was obtained from a girl aged 2-10 years with congenital amegakaryocytic thrombocytopenia, due to receive a stem cell transplant.

The rearrangement links TRBV7-2 to TRBJ2-2, with 9 bases fitting TRBD2. The germline V gene has CDR1 SGHTA and CDR2 FQGNSA. V dropped 5 bases and J dropped 4; count of bases not matched to a gene: 8. This CDR3 region has 16 residues. The CDR3 nucleotides are TGTGCCAGCAGCCCTAGGGGCGGGAGGGGCACCGGGGAGCTGTTTTTT. Residues: CASSPRGGRGTGELFF.

In this sample, this clonotype turned up many times. This chain uses TRBV5-1 with TRBJ2-2; D ambiguous. Trimming removed 2 bases at V and 6 bases at J, with 8 bases between. Germline V lookup: CDR1 SGHRS, CDR2 YFSETQ. The CDR3 loop spans 13 amino acids. CDR3 sequence (DNA): TGCGCCAGCAGCTTTGGTACATCCGGGGAGCTGTTTTTT. It encodes CASSFGTSGELFF.

This clonotype was seen repeatedly, ten times or more. J is TRBJ2-3 and V is TRBV20-1; no clear D gene. Germline V CDR1 and CDR2: DFQATT, SNEGSKA (reference sequence). The ends were cut back, 1 base at V and 0 bases at J, with 11 bases in the middle. The CDR3 covers 15 residues. Written as DNA, the CDR3 is TGCAGTGCTAGAGTTCCCACAACTAGCACAGATACGCAGTATTTT. It yields the protein CSARVPTTSTDTQYF.

This clonotype was counted only a few times. The V gene is TRBV28, the J gene TRBJ2-7, with D tentatively TRBD2 (6 bases). Germline V CDR1 and CDR2: MDHEN, SYDVKM. Trimming took off 9 bases at V and 2 bases at J, with 20 bases between the two ends. This CDR3 has 15 residues. This CDR3 is CASSRSGLHAYEQYF. The CDR3 DNA sequence: TGTGCCAGTTCTCGCTCGGGACTTCATGCCTACGAGCAGTACTTC. The entire variable domain, with the rest obtained from reference TRBV28 and TRBJ2-7, is as follows: DVKVTQSSRYLVKRTGEKVFLECVQDMDHENMFWYRQDPGLGLRLIYFSYDVKMKEKGDIPEGYSVSREKKERFSLILESASTNQTSMYLCASSRSGLHAYEQYFGPGTRLTVT.

This clonotype was counted a few times. The chain has TRBV28 and TRBJ2-5, with D perhaps TRBD2 (6 bases). CDR3 length equals 12 residues. Germline values: CDR1 MDHEN, CDR2 SYDVKM. The CDR3 region is CAAGLLQETQYF. The CDR3 DNA reads as TGTGCTGCGGGATTGCTCCAAGAGACCCAGTACTTC.

This clonotype was picked up many times. The rearrangement joins TRBV12-3 or TRBV12-4 to TRBJ2-7; tentatively, D is TRBD1 (5 bases). V was clipped by 1 base and J by 6 bases, with 10 bases between them. The CDR3 covers 13 residues. CDR3 amino acids: CASSLESGAEQYF. The CDR3 nucleotides are TGTGCCAGCAGTTTAGAGTCTGGGGCCGAGCAGTACTTC.

The chain employs TRBV28 and TRBJ2-1, with 13 positions matching TRBD2. The CDR3 runs 18 residues. Unmatched junction bases numbered 8, after V lost 5 bases and J lost 1 base. CDR1 is MDHEN and CDR2 is SYDVKM in the germline V gene. The CDR3 nucleotides are TGTGCCAGCAGTCCGACTAGCGGGAGGCAATATTCCTACAATGAGCAGTTCTTC. This encodes CASSPTSGRQYSYNEQFF. Supplemented by reference TRBV28 and TRBJ2-1, the full variable domain reads DVKVTQSSRYLVKRTGEKVFLECVQDMDHENMFWYRQDPGLGLRLIYFSYDVKMKEKGDIPEGYSVSREKKERFSLILESASTNQTSMYLCASSPTSGRQYSYNEQFFGPGTRLTVL.

This clonotype was seen a few times. The chain employs TRBV7-9 and TRBJ2-5, with 12 bases that match TRBD2. Trimming at V came to 3 bases and at J to 5 bases, leaving 10 bases not matched to a gene. This CDR3 has 17 residues. CDR1 is SEHNR, CDR2 FQNEAQ, per germline (reference sequence). The CDR3 here is CASSLRLAGVLRETQYF. In DNA, the CDR3 is TGTGCCAGCAGCTTGAGACTAGCGGGAGTGCTCCGCGAGACCCAGTACTTC.

CDR3 bases: TGTGCCAGCAGCTTAACAAGGTTAAATGAGCAGTTCTTC. Protein: CASSLTRLNEQFF. The rearrangement joins TRBV7-6 to TRBJ2-1; D unclear. V lost 2 bases and J 7 bases, leaving 9 bases between the germline ends. Germline V gene lookup returns CDR1 SGHVS and CDR2 FNYEAQ. The CDR3 contains 13 residues. The whole variable domain, filled in from reference TRBV7-6 and TRBJ2-1, reads GAGVSQSPRYKVTKRGQDVALRCDPISGHVSLYWYRQALGQGPEFLTYFNYEAQQDKSGLPNDRFSAERPEGSISTLTIQRTEQRDSAMYRCASSLTRLNEQFFGPGTRLTVL.

This clonotype was detected only a few times. The gene calls are TRBV20-1 and TRBJ2-7; perhaps TRBD2 as D (5 bases). The CDR3 consists of 12 residues. Looked up from germline, CDR1 is DFQATT and CDR2 is SNEGSKA (reference sequence). Trimming stripped 3 bases from V and 6 bases from J, with 12 bases between. The CDR3 region is CSASGKFGEQYF. The CDR3 DNA is TGCAGTGCTAGCGGGAAGTTCGGCGAGCAGTACTTC.

V gene TRBV30 combines with J gene TRBJ2-1, with D maybe TRBD1 (6 bases). V dropped 4 bases and J dropped 0 bases, with 13 bases sitting between them. The CDR3 spans 15 residues. CDR1 GTSNPN and CDR2 SVGIG come from the germline V gene (reference sequence). In DNA, the CDR3 is TGTGCCTGGATCAGCGGACAGAGCTCCTACAATGAGCAGTTCTTC. Protein product: CAWISGQSSYNEQFF.

This clonotype was detected a few times. This chain uses TRBV20-1 with TRBJ2-7, with 7 bases lining up with TRBD2. The J segment lost 4 bases and the V segment lost 6 bases, leaving 12 bases of the junction unmatched. In germline, CDR1 is DFQATT, CDR2 SNEGSKA (reference sequence). The CDR3 sequence is 14 residues long. The CDR3 sequence is CSAQESAGAYEQYF. In DNA form, the CDR3 reads TGCAGTGCCCAGGAAAGTGCGGGAGCGTACGAGCAGTACTTC.

This clonotype was seen ten or more times. The chain links TRBV4-1 to TRBJ2-1; a possible D gene is TRBD2 (6 bases). The CDR3 loop spans 14 amino acids. V was cut by 0 bases and J by 12 bases, with 15 bases left in between. Germline V CDR1 and CDR2: MGHRA, YSYEKL. The CDR3 DNA is TGCGCCAGCAGCCAAGATAGATTCGGGGACTGGCAGTTCTTC. Protein: CASSQDRFGDWQFF.

In the case of this clonotype: A much larger clone sits a single nucleotide away, making a read error possible. V is TRBV12-3 or TRBV12-4 and J is TRBJ1-5; 9 bases align to TRBD1. The CDR3 runs 14 residues. The CDR3 sequence: CTSTTGGRDQPQHF. The CDR3 DNA reads TGTACCAGCACGACAGGGGGAAGGGATCAGCCCCAGCATTTT.

The chain couples TRBV5-1 to TRBJ2-5; no definite D call. Germline CDR1 SGHRS, CDR2 YFSETQ. V was clipped by 3 bases and J by 7 bases, with 19 bases between them. This CDR3 spans 15 amino acids. Here the CDR3 reads CASSSIDIPKGTQYF. The CDR3 DNA is TGCGCCAGCAGCTCCATTGACATCCCTAAGGGGACCCAGTACTTC.

In this sample, this clonotype turned up many times. The chain recombines TRBV5-1 with TRBJ2-3; 8 positions match TRBD1. The CDR3 length is 16 residues. CDR1 SGHRS and CDR2 YFSETQ come from the germline V gene. V shed 0 bases, J shed 1 base, and the junction held 4 bases outside the gene matches. CDR3: CASSLAGTGRTDTQYF. Here the CDR3 DNA reads TGCGCCAGCAGCTTGGCCGGGACAGGACGCACAGATACGCAGTATTTT. Looking up the rest from reference TRBV5-1 and TRBJ2-3 gives the full variable domain: KAGVTQTPRYLIKTRGQQVTLSCSPISGHRSVSWYQQTPGQGLQFLFEYFSETQRNKGNFPGRFSGRQFSNSRSEMNVSTLELGDSALYLCASSLAGTGRTDTQYFGPGTRLTVL.

This clonotype was counted ten times or more. The chain joins TRBV7-9 to TRBJ2-5, with D unresolved. The length of the CDR3 is 13 residues. V was shortened by 7 bases and J by 4 bases, with 13 bases between the two germline ends. Germline CDR1 and CDR2: SEHNR and FQNEAQ (reference sequence). The CDR3 nucleotides read TGTGCCAGCAACCCTACAGTGGGAGAGACCCAGTACTTC. As protein: CASNPTVGETQYF.

The chain combines TRBV24-1 with TRBJ1-2; D call uncertain. The CDR3 loop spans 13 amino acids. From germline, CDR1 is KGHDR and CDR2 SFDVKD. V lost 3 bases and J 0 bases, leaving 4 bases between the germline ends. The CDR3 here is CATSDGANYGYTF. CDR3 DNA: TGTGCCACCAGTGATGGAGCTAACTATGGCTACACCTTC.

This clonotype was observed a few times. The chain joins TRBV12-3 or TRBV12-4 to TRBJ2-5; 9 bases fit TRBD2. Trimming at V came to 6 bases and at J to 7 bases, leaving 6 bases not matched to a gene. The CDR3 extends over 13 amino acids. DNA of the CDR3: TGTGCCAGCAGGTCGCGGGAGGGCGCGACCCAGTACTTC. This encodes CASRSREGATQYF.

The genes are TRBV27 and TRBJ1-3; 10 bases fit TRBD1. The CDR3 totals 15 residues. CDR1 MNHEY and CDR2 SMNVEV come from the germline V gene (reference sequence). The V segment lost 7 bases and the J segment 7 bases; nucleotides outside the gene matches: 10. In nucleotides, the CDR3 is TGTGCCAGCATGACTCTTTGGGGACAGGGGAACACCATATATTTT. Residues: CASMTLWGQGNTIYF.

This clonotype was detected only a few times. This chain uses TRBV9 with TRBJ2-2; the D is unclear. CDR3 size: 16 residues. Per the germline V gene, CDR1 is SGDLS and CDR2 is YYNGEE. V lost 4 bases and J lost 4, with 17 bases in between. The CDR3 here is CASSPQGSQGTGELFF. CDR3 nucleotide sequence: TGTGCCAGCAGCCCGCAAGGGTCCCAAGGCACCGGGGAGCTGTTTTTT.

Ten or more counts support this clonotype. In nucleotides, the CDR3 is TGTGCCACCAGCAGAGATCGCGGGGACTACGAGCAGTACTTC. This gives the protein CATSRDRGDYEQYF. The chain couples TRBV15 to TRBJ2-7; D possibly corresponds to TRBD2 (6 bases). Trimming shortened V by 0 bases and J by 3 bases, and 9 bases separated the two germline ends. Germline CDR1 reads LNHNV; CDR2 reads YYDKDF (reference sequence). The CDR3 is 14 amino acids. Variable domain in full (rest from reference TRBV15 and TRBJ2-7): DAMVIQNPRYQVTQFGKPVTLSCSQTLNHNVMYWYQQKSSQAPKLLFHYYDKDFNNEADTPDNFQSRRPNTSFCFLDIRSPGLGDTAMYLCATSRDRGDYEQYFGPGTRLTVT.

The table lists this clonotype with many counts. The chain carries TRBV12-3 or TRBV12-4 and TRBJ1-2; the D is unclear. Trimming shortened V by 5 bases and J by 1 base, and 2 bases separated the two germline ends. This CDR3 is 11 amino acids long. DNA of the CDR3: TGTGCCAGCAGTCGTAACTATGGCTACACCTTC. This encodes CASSRNYGYTF.

This clonotype was counted many times. The chain combines TRBV20-1 with TRBJ1-5; D perhaps matches TRBD1 (5 bases). In germline, CDR1 is DFQATT, CDR2 SNEGSKA (reference sequence). There are 14 residues in the CDR3. Trimming removed 6 bases from V and 5 bases from J, with 17 bases in between. The CDR3 loop reads CSAGRDRGYQPQHF. The CDR3, as DNA: TGCAGTGCCGGACGGGACCGAGGGTATCAGCCCCAGCATTTT.